This T cell receptor (beta chain) was captured in a study of cytomegalovirus exposure and HLA in healthy donors. General study points: For presence/absence analyses, sequencing depth was assumed to be roughly uniform across donors. Most TCR sequences were seen very rarely across donors, but some public TCRs occurred in many.

Regarding donors, all were healthy bone marrow donors. As concerns this clone: Its antigen is undetermined.

The study ran its PCR with 60 Vbeta and 13 Jbeta primers. Assay: immunoSEQ multiplex PCR; the TCRdb copy retains only in-frame clones and omits some. The profile shows 150,000 to 200,000 clones, about 76% of them singletons. With 7 bases clipped from V and 2 bases from J, the junction kept 8 bases outside the gene matches. This CDR3 region has 14 residues. Germline CDR1 is MDHEN and CDR2 is SYDVKM. The specimen was PBMCs. The TCR comes from a female donor in good health and CMV-seronegative. The chain uses TRBV28 and TRBJ2-7, with TRBD1 identical over 7 bases. CDR3 residues: CASTLGTETYEQYF. CDR3 coding DNA: TGTGCCAGCACCTTGGGGACAGAAACCTACGAGCAGTACTTC.